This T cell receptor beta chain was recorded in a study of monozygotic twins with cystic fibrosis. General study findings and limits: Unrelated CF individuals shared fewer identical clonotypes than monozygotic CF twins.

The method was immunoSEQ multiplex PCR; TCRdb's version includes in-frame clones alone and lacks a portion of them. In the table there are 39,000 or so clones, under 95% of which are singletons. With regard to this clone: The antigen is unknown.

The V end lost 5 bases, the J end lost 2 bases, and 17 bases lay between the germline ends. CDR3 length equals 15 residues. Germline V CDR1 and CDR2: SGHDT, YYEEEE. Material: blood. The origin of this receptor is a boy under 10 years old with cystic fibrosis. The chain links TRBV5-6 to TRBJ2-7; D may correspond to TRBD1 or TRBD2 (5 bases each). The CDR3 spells CASSHYRDGTYEQYF. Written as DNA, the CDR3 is TGTGCCAGCAGTCACTACCGGGACGGGACCTACGAGCAGTACTTC.